This entry is about one TCR beta chain. What it binds is not known. Germline V gene sequence: CDR1 MNHEY, CDR2 SVGAGI. V gave up 2 bases and J gave up 5 bases, with 17 bases separating them. CDR3 length equals 16 residues. This sample is drawn from a study of early T cells in non-severe SARS-CoV-2 infection. Study as a whole: Unpaired chains resulted from sequencing bulk RNA of unsorted whole blood. Study results and caveats: Matching results from VDJdb favored anti-spike CD8 responses, leaving private and CD4 specificities undetected.

Individual cDNA molecules received unique molecular identifiers during library preparation. Using its own MiXCR run on the 5' RACE reads, TCRdb lists one record per CDR3 protein. In the table there are tens of thousands of distinct CDR3 sequences, approximately 12% of which are singletons. The J gene is TRBJ2-3, the V gene TRBV6-5; D is unclear. The sequenced material came from whole blood. This clonotype originated in an adult who was a healthcare worker with PCR-confirmed SARS-CoV-2 infection or an uninfected control (not recorded which). This chain's CDR3 is CASSYKGPVSLDTQYF. CDR3 DNA sequence: TGTGCCAGCAGTTACAAAGGTCCGGTCTCGCTAGATACGCAGTATTTT.